Shown below are 32 T cell receptor beta chains from a single sample sequenced in a study of blood T cell repertoires in COVID-19. Profiling relied on immunoSEQ multiplex PCR, and the TCRdb table lists in-frame clones only, not all of them. Of about 210,000 clones listed, about four fifths were seen once; the top ten hold approximately 6.9%. The sequenced sample consisted of peripheral blood. These receptors were collected from a man aged 55 to 70 with acute or convalescent COVID-19.

This clone was seen many times. V is TRBV6-2 or TRBV6-3 and J is TRBJ2-3; maybe TRBD1 (5 bases). The CDR3 covers 14 residues. Trimming removed 6 bases at V and 4 bases at J, with 14 bases between. Germline CDR1 is MNHEY and CDR2 is SVGEGT. The CDR3 sequence is CASSWTQGADTQYF. For the CDR3, the DNA is TGTGCCAGCAGCTGGACCCAGGGTGCAGATACGCAGTATTTT.

The chain is built from TRBV7-8 and TRBJ1-2; TRBD1 aligns across 8 bases. CDR3 size: 16 residues. Germline CDR1 and CDR2: SGHVS and FQNEAQ. V dropped 1 base and J dropped 0; count of bases not matched to a gene: 4. The chain's CDR3 is CASSLDPGQANYGYTF. DNA for the CDR3: TGTGCCAGCAGCTTAGACCCGGGACAGGCTAACTATGGCTACACCTTC.

This chain uses TRBV10-2 with TRBJ2-3, with 8 bases aligning to TRBD2. V lost 7 bases, J lost 5 bases, and 8 bases stayed unmatched. CDR1 is WSHSY, CDR2 SAAADI, per germline. The CDR3 has 14 residues. The CDR3 loop reads CASMSAGVLDTQYF. In nucleotides, the CDR3 is TGCGCCAGCATGTCAGCGGGGGTTCTAGATACGCAGTATTTT.

The V call is TRBV5-1, the J call TRBJ2-4, with TRBD1 identical over 9 bases. Germline CDR1 reads SGHRS; CDR2 reads YFSETQ. J gave up 6 bases and V 1 base, and 5 bases lay outside the gene matches. The CDR3 covers 15 residues. The DNA for the CDR3 is TGCGCCAGCAGCTTGTCTTTGGGACAGGGAAACATTCAGTACTTC. Protein sequence: CASSLSLGQGNIQYF.

This clone was counted only a few times. The chain is built from TRBV2 and TRBJ1-1; weak D call: TRBD1 (5 bases). Per germline, CDR1 SNHLY and CDR2 FYNNEI. Trimming pared 7 bases from V and 0 bases from J, leaving 9 bases between. There are 13 residues in the CDR3. The CDR3 here is CASTGDMNTEAFF. As DNA, the CDR3 is TGTGCCAGCACGGGGGATATGAACACTGAAGCTTTCTTT.

The gene calls are TRBV5-6 and TRBJ1-2; D is perhaps TRBD1 (5 bases). V was pared by 0 bases and J by 2 bases, with 17 bases between. The CDR3 consists of 17 residues. Germline CDR1 SGHDT, CDR2 YYEEEE. The CDR3 DNA is TGTGCCAGCAGCTTGGAGGACTCAATTGGGGGGAACTATGGCTACACCTTC. Protein product: CASSLEDSIGGNYGYTF.

The rearrangement joins TRBV10-2 to TRBJ1-2; no definite D call. V lost 0 bases to trimming and J lost 13 bases, with 12 bases between them. The germline V gene encodes CDR1 WSHSY and CDR2 SAAADI. The CDR3 spans 12 residues. This chain's CDR3 is CASSESNSRGTF. DNA for the CDR3: TGCGCCAGCAGTGAGTCGAACAGTCGGGGCACCTTC.

This clone has only a few counts. The CDR3 DNA reads TGTGCCAGCAGCCCCCCCTCCTCCTACGAGCAGTACTTC. Amino acid sequence: CASSPPSSYEQYF. This rearrangement joins TRBV13 to TRBJ2-7; D is ambiguous. This CDR3 region has 13 residues. Germline CDR1 is PRHDT and CDR2 is FYEKMQ (reference sequence). Trimming took off 5 bases at V and 0 bases at J, with 8 bases between the two ends.

CDR3 in amino acids: CASSQDRAGGGTDTQYF. CDR3 in DNA: TGCGCCAGCAGCCAAGATCGAGCGGGGGGCGGCACAGATACGCAGTATTTT. J is TRBJ2-3 and V is TRBV4-3; 9 positions agree with TRBD2. The CDR3 contains 17 residues. CDR1 LGHNA and CDR2 YSLEER come from the germline V gene. V lost 0 bases and J lost 1; bases outside the gene matches: 5.

The V call is TRBV5-1, the J call TRBJ2-1; a possible D gene is TRBD2 (6 bases). CDR3 length equals 14 residues. V was trimmed by 4 bases and J by 5 bases, leaving 13 bases between them. Germline assignment: CDR1 SGHRS and CDR2 YFSETQ. The chain's CDR3 is CASSAGTGDNEQFF. DNA for the CDR3: TGCGCCAGCAGCGCCGGGACTGGGGACAATGAGCAGTTCTTC.

The chain joins TRBV3-1 (or the pseudogene TRBV3-2) to TRBJ2-7; TRBD2 matches 11 bases. V trimming: 2 bases; J trimming: 0 bases; junction bases outside the gene matches: 6. CDR3 length equals 17 residues. From germline, CDR1 is LGHDT and CDR2 YNNKEL (reference sequence). CDR3 DNA sequence: TGTGCCAGCAGCCAATTAGCGGGGGGGACCCTCTCCTACGAGCAGTACTTC. Its translation is CASSQLAGGTLSYEQYF.

The genes are TRBV6-2 or TRBV6-3 and TRBJ1-5; no reliable D call. Trimming shortened V by 5 bases and J by 4 bases, and 18 bases separated the two germline ends. The CDR3 length is 16 residues. Germline CDR1 reads MNHEY; CDR2 reads SVGEGT. The CDR3 here is CASSTEDGLYNQPQHF. CDR3 DNA sequence: TGTGCCAGCAGTACAGAGGACGGACTCTATAATCAGCCCCAGCATTTT.

This rearrangement joins TRBV5-1 to TRBJ2-1, with 7 bases that match TRBD1. CDR1 SGHRS and CDR2 YFSETQ come from the germline V gene. This CDR3 is 14 amino acids long. With 4 bases clipped from V and 7 bases from J, the junction kept 8 bases outside the gene matches. The CDR3 DNA follows: TGCGCCAGCAGCCTTAGACAGGGTTCGAATGAGCAGTTCTTC. The encoded protein is CASSLRQGSNEQFF.

The chain uses TRBV19 and TRBJ2-3; 11 bases are a match to TRBD2. CDR1 and CDR2 from the germline V gene are LNHDA and SQIVND (reference sequence). The length of the CDR3 is 14 residues. The junction had 5 bases not matched to a gene; V was cut back by 8 bases and J by 4 bases. In nucleotides, the CDR3 is TGTGCCAGTGTTAGCGGGGGGGCTTCAGATACGCAGTATTTT. Residues: CASVSGGASDTQYF.

The genes are TRBV6-6 and TRBJ2-7, with D perhaps TRBD1 (6 bases). V gave up 2 bases and J gave up 1 base, with 9 bases separating them. Germline CDR1 reads MNHNY; CDR2 reads SVGAGI (reference sequence). The CDR3 loop spans 14 amino acids. CDR3 residues: CASSYTDRSYEQYF. CDR3 coding DNA: TGTGCCAGCAGTTACACCGACAGGTCCTACGAGCAGTACTTC.

The rearrangement joins TRBV7-2 to TRBJ2-3; weak D call: TRBD2 (6 bases). V shed 0 bases and J shed 2 bases, with 12 bases lying between them. Germline V lookup: CDR1 SGHTA, CDR2 FQGNSA. The CDR3 is 16 amino acids. The chain's CDR3 is CASSLASSVNTDTQYF. In DNA, the CDR3 is TGTGCCAGCAGCTTAGCGTCTAGCGTAAACACAGATACGCAGTATTTT.

In this sample, this clone turned up once. The chain is built from TRBV30 and TRBJ1-5; D is uncertain. The V gene lost 0 bases and the J gene lost 6 bases, with 9 bases spanning the gap. The CDR3 covers 13 residues. Germline V lookup: CDR1 GTSNPN, CDR2 SVGIG (reference sequence). Written as DNA, the CDR3 is TGTGCCTGGAGTGTCGGGCGGGGTCAGCCCCAGCATTTT. Protein sequence: CAWSVGRGQPQHF.

This clone has at least ten counts. J is TRBJ2-7 and V is TRBV6-5; D is perhaps TRBD1 (6 bases). Per germline, CDR1 MNHEY and CDR2 SVGAGI. CDR3 size: 16 residues. Trimming removed 2 bases at V and 2 bases at J, with 16 bases between. The CDR3 DNA reads as TGTGCCAGCAGTTACCAGGGGACATCAGGCCCCTACGAGCAGTACTTC. Translated: CASSYQGTSGPYEQYF.

The chain joins TRBV11-2 to TRBJ1-5; TRBD1 matches 9 bases. This CDR3 has 15 amino acids. The germline V gene has CDR1 SGHAT and CDR2 FQNNGV. V lost 3 bases and J lost 4; bases outside the gene matches: 4. CDR3 region: CASSFAGTGNQPQHF. The CDR3 nucleotides read TGTGCCAGCAGCTTCGCCGGGACAGGGAATCAGCCCCAGCATTTT.

The chain is built from TRBV25-1 and TRBJ2-2; tentative D call: TRBD2 (5 bases). The V and J ends lost 1 base and 5 bases respectively, with 8 bases between them. CDR3 length: 14 residues. Germline V gene lookup returns CDR1 MGHDK and CDR2 SYGVNS. The DNA for the CDR3 is TGTGCCAGCAGTGAATGGCCGGGAACCGGGGAGCTGTTTTTT. Protein: CASSEWPGTGELFF.

There are a few counts of this clone. The gene calls are TRBV28 and TRBJ1-5; 10 bases are a match to TRBD1. The V segment lost 6 bases and the J segment 4 bases; nucleotides outside the gene matches: 6. The CDR3 extends over 15 amino acids. CDR1 MDHEN and CDR2 SYDVKM come from the germline V gene. DNA of the CDR3: TGTGCCAGCAGGGGAGGGGACAGGGGAAATCAGCCCCAGCATTTT. This sequence encodes CASRGGDRGNQPQHF. The variable domain in full, completed from reference TRBV28 and TRBJ1-5, reads DVKVTQSSRYLVKRTGEKVFLECVQDMDHENMFWYRQDPGLGLRLIYFSYDVKMKEKGDIPEGYSVSREKKERFSLILESASTNQTSMYLCASRGGDRGNQPQHFGDGTRLSIL.

The V gene is TRBV2, the J gene TRBJ2-7, with a possible D match to TRBD2 (9 bases). This CDR3 comprises 15 residues. From germline, CDR1 is SNHLY and CDR2 FYNNEI. The CDR3 DNA reads TGTCCCCGCAGGGGGCGGGGGGGCTGGGCCTACGAGCAGTACTTC. Protein: CPRRGRGGWAYEQYF.

This clone has ten or more counts. This rearrangement joins TRBV5-1 to TRBJ2-7; D might be TRBD2 (6 bases). Trimming stripped 0 bases from V and 0 bases from J, with 19 bases between. This CDR3 region has 18 residues. Germline loops: CDR1 SGHRS, CDR2 YFSETQ. CDR3 DNA sequence: TGCGCCAGCAGCTTGGCCAGGTCTTCCCGGGGGAGCTCCTACGAGCAGTACTTC. Amino acid sequence: CASSLARSSRGSSYEQYF. The full variable domain, its missing parts supplied by reference TRBV5-1 and TRBJ2-7, is KAGVTQTPRYLIKTRGQQVTLSCSPISGHRSVSWYQQTPGQGLQFLFEYFSETQRNKGNFPGRFSGRQFSNSRSEMNVSTLELGDSALYLCASSLARSSRGSSYEQYFGPGTRLTVT.

CDR3 protein: CASSRGSGSYNEQFF. The CDR3 nucleotides read TGTGCCAGCAGTCGGGGAAGTGGCTCCTACAATGAGCAGTTCTTC. The chain joins TRBV27 to TRBJ2-1; possible D gene TRBD2, 5 bases. Per the germline V gene, CDR1 is MNHEY and CDR2 is SMNVEV (reference sequence). Trimming stripped 5 bases from V and 0 bases from J, with 11 bases between. CDR3 size: 15 residues.

The chain links TRBV19 to TRBJ1-5, with TRBD1 matching 9 bases. Germline V gene sequence: CDR1 LNHDA, CDR2 SQIVND (reference sequence). The length of the CDR3 is 17 residues. The J segment lost 5 bases and the V segment lost 3 bases, leaving 11 bases of the junction unmatched. The CDR3 region is CASSINLGTGYDQPQHF. CDR3 DNA: TGTGCCAGTAGTATTAACCTCGGGACAGGGTATGATCAGCCCCAGCATTTT. Full variable domain (rest looked up from reference TRBV19 and TRBJ1-5): DGGITQSPKYLFRKEGQNVTLSCEQNLNHDAMYWYRQDPGQGLRLIYYSQIVNDFQKGDIAEGYSVSREKKESFPLTVTSAQKNPTAFYLCASSINLGTGYDQPQHFGDGTRLSIL.

This chain connects TRBV6-4 to TRBJ2-7; tentative D call: TRBD2 (6 bases). CDR3 length: 19 amino acids. Germline values: CDR1 MRHNA, CDR2 SNTAGT. Between the trimmed V and J ends, which lost 0 bases and 2 bases, there was a span of 23 bases. The DNA of the CDR3 is TGTGCCAGCAGTGACTCGAACGCGGGAATTCTACCCGCACCCTACGAGCAGTACTTC. This translates into CASSDSNAGILPAPYEQYF.

The CDR3 nucleotides read TGTGCCAGCAGTTTATCGCCGCCAGGGGTTAATGAAAAACTGTTTTTT. As protein: CASSLSPPGVNEKLFF. This chain connects TRBV27 to TRBJ1-4, with a weak D call TRBD1 (6 bases). The germline CDR1 and CDR2 sequences are MNHEY and SMNVEV (reference sequence). CDR3 length: 16 amino acids. V lost 0 bases and J lost 4, with 12 bases in between.

This chain connects TRBV6-5 to TRBJ2-1, with 10 bases matching TRBD2. Trimming cost V 3 bases and J 6 bases; bases outside gene matches: 5. There are 15 residues in the CDR3. Germline CDR1 reads MNHEY; CDR2 reads SVGAGI. In nucleotides, the CDR3 is TGTGCCAGCAGTTATGGGCCTAGCGGGAGCAATGAGCAGTTCTTC. Its protein is CASSYGPSGSNEQFF.

The chain carries TRBV10-1 and TRBJ1-1; 7 bases agree with TRBD1. The CDR3 is 16 amino acids. The V gene end was trimmed by 4 bases and the J gene end by 0 bases; junction bases not matched to a gene: 8. Germline CDR1 is WNHNN and CDR2 is SYGVQD (reference sequence). The CDR3 DNA sequence: TGCGCCAGCAGTGCGTCCAGGGGGTGGATGAACACTGAAGCTTTCTTT. Amino acids: CASSASRGWMNTEAFF.

Only a few counts were recorded for this clone. This chain joins TRBV5-1 and TRBJ2-1; 7 bases line up with TRBD2. The CDR3 spans 13 residues. J gave up 6 bases and V 0 bases, and 0 bases lay outside the gene matches. The germline CDR1 and CDR2 sequences are SGHRS and YFSETQ. In DNA form, the CDR3 reads TGCGCCAGCAGCTTGGCGGGAGGCAATGAGCAGTTCTTC. As protein: CASSLAGGNEQFF.

This clone appeared a few times. CDR3: CASSNLALTDTQYF. DNA for the CDR3: TGTGCCAGCAGTAACCTAGCGCTCACAGATACGCAGTATTTT. The chain has TRBV6-2 or TRBV6-3 and TRBJ2-3, with a tentative D call TRBD2 (6 bases). There are 14 residues in the CDR3. Trimming took 5 bases from V and 2 from J, leaving 11 bases between them. Per germline, CDR1 MNHEY and CDR2 SVGEGT.

The V gene is TRBV2, the J gene TRBJ2-3; 9 bases fit TRBD1. There are 15 residues in the CDR3. Germline V gene lookup returns CDR1 SNHLY and CDR2 FYNNEI. V shed 7 bases, J shed 5 bases, and the junction held 10 bases outside the gene matches. In DNA, the CDR3 is TGTGCCAGCATCGCCGGGACAGGGCATGAAGATACGCAGTATTTT. This sequence encodes CASIAGTGHEDTQYF. The variable domain in full, completed from reference TRBV2 and TRBJ2-3, reads EPEVTQTPSHQVTQMGQEVILRCVPISNHLYFYWYRQILGQKVEFLVSFYNNEISEKSEIFDDQFSVERPDGSNFTLKIRSTKLEDSAMYFCASIAGTGHEDTQYFGPGTRLTVL.